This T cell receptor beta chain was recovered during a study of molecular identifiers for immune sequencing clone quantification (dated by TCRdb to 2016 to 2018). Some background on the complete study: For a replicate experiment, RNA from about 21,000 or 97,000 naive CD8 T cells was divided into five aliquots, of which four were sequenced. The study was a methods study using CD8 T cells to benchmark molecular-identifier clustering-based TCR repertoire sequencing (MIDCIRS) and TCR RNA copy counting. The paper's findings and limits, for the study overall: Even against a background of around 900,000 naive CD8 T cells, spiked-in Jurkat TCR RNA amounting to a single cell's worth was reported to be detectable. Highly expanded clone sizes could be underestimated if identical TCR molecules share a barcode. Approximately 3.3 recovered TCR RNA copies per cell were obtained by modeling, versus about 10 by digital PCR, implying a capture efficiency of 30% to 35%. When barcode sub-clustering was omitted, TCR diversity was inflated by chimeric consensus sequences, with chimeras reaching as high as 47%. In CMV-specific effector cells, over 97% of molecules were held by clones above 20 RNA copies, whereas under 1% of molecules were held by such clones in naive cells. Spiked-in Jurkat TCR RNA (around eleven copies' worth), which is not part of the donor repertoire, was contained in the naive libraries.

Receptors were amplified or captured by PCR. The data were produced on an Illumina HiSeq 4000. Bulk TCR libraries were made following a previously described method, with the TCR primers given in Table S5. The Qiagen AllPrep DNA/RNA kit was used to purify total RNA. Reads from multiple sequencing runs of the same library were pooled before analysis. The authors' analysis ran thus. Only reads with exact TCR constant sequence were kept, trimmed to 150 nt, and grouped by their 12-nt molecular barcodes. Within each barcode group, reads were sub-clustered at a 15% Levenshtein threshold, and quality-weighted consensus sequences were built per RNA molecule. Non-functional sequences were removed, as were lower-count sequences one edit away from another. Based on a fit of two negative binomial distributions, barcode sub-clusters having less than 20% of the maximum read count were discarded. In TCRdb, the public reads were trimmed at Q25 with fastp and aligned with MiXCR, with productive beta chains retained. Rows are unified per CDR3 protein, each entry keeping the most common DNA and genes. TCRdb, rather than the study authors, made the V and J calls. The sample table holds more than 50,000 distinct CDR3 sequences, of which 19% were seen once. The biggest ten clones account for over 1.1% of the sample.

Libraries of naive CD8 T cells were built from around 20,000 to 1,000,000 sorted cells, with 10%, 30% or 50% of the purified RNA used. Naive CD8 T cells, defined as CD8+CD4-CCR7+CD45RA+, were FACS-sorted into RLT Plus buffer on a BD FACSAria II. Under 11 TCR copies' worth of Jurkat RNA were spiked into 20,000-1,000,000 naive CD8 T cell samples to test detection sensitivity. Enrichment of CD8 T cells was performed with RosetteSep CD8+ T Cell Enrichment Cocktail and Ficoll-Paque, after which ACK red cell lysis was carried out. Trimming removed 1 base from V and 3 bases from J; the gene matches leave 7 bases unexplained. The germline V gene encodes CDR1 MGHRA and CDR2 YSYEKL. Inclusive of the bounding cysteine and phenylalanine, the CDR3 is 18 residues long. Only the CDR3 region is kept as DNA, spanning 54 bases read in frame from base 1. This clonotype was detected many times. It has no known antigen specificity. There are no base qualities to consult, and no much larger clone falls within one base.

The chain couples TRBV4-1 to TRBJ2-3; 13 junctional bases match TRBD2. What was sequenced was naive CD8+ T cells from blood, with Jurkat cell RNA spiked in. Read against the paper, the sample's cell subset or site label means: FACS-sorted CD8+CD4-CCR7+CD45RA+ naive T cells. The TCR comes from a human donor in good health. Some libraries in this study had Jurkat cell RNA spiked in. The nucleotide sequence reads TGCGCCAGCAGCCAAGTAGAGGCGGGACTAGCGGGAACAGATACGCAGTATTTT. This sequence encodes CASSQVEAGLAGTDTQYF.